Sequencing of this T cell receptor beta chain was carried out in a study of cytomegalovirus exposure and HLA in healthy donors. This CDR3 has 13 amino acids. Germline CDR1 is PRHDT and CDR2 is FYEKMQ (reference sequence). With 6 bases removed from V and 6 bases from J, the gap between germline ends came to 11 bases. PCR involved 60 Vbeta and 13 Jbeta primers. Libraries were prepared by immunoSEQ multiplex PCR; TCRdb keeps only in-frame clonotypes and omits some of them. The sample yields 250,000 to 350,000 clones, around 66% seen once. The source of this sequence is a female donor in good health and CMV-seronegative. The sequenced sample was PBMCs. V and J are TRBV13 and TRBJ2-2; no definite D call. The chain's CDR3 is CASRFAVAGELFF. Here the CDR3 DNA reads TGTGCCAGCAGATTCGCGGTAGCCGGGGAGCTGTTTTTT.